Detailed here is one T cell receptor beta chain. Its antigen specificity is not known. One base away there is no much larger clone; base qualities are not given. Donors were healthy HIV-negative adults with no recently reported acute infections or vaccinations. Every donor was a Caucasian adult residing in Nashville, Tennessee, USA. Magnetic negative selection was used to enrich CD4+ T cells, after which naive cells were positively selected on CD45RA and the negative fraction became the memory subset. Blood was collected by leukapheresis, and PBMCs were isolated by Ficoll-Histopaque density gradient centrifugation and then cryopreserved in liquid nitrogen vapor phase. Purity and quantity of every magnetically sorted T cell population were checked by analytical flow cytometry. Each sorted fraction had its genomic DNA isolated and then quantified by UV absorbance on a Nanodrop 2000c. The data derive from a study of shared clonotypes between healthy human individuals (TCRdb year 2020). General notes on the study: A few men and a couple of women, aged 18 to 49 years, made up the cohort. For each donor, CD4 naive and CD4 memory were each given three plates, CD8 naive was given two plates, and CD8 memory was given one plate. To estimate repertoire size and how much clonotypes are shared between individuals, the study performed deep sequencing of blood TCR repertoires from roughly five healthy adults. Libraries were prepared and TCR repertoires were sequenced by different laboratories using diverse techniques, in order to increase sequencing depth and limit assay-specific biases. Leukapheresis yielded between about 0.85 and 9 billion PBMCs per donor. Study-wide findings and limitations: Estimated clonotype richness was generally larger for naive than for memory subsets. Sharing across a few donors was observed for about 5% of naive CD4, 3.5% of naive CD8, over 2% of memory CD4, and around 0.42% of memory CD8 clonotypes. Sampling was restricted to blood, and TCR repertoires in tissues likely differ from the TCR repertoires found in blood. The small number of donors limited the genetic and exposure-history diversity represented. Pairwise subsampling led to the expectation that sequencing depth would affect the degree of clonotype sharing among donors. Clonotypes shared by all four sorted-subset donors showed higher generation probabilities than non-shared clonotypes. Incomplete sequencing was indicated by rarefaction of sorted-subset datasets, despite the large sequencing depth.

TCR CDR3 regions were amplified from genomic DNA by multiplex PCR using the deep immunoSEQ assay. Genomic DNA extracted from each cell subset was distributed evenly over all wells of several immunoSEQ 96-well plates, and each plate served as one replicate. For sorted subsets, about 200 ng genomic DNA, equal to 25,000 to 35,000 T cell genomes, was loaded into each replicate PCR. Purified libraries were measured with a Qubit 3.0 fluorometer, size-checked on a Bioanalyzer 2100, and measured again with the KAPA Library Quantification kit. A separate single-read 150-cycle Illumina NextSeq 550 flow cell was used to sequence each immunoSEQ 96-well plate. In the original analysis: Because only junctional sequences without quality scores were contained in the immunoSEQ output, filtering matching that applied to full-length reads could not be performed. To assign V/J genes and CDR3, sequences were annotated using PyIR, a Python wrapper for IgBLAST v1.9, with IMGT germline references. Reads with weak V/J assignments (E-value above 1e-6), missing CDR3, stop codons, out-of-frame junctions, or ambiguous translated residues were removed. V3J clonotypes were defined as sequences sharing the same inferred V gene, J gene, and CDR3 amino acid sequence. To compute the percentage overlap between repertoires, the number of shared unique clonotypes was divided by the size of the smaller repertoire. RTK rarefaction, the Chao1 estimator, and Recon v2.1 estimates of unobserved clonotypes were used to assess repertoire richness. OLGA was used to compute generation probabilities for all TCRbeta clonotypes that the gDNA method yielded from a few donors. TCRdb carries this immuneACCESS record with in-frame sequences only. Its versions omit some clonotypes, under half of them owing to an unresolved V gene in the studies checked, with the rest unexplained. V and J calls and clone size are given by that table; D and trimming were obtained from the DNA. The sample table shows fewer than 1.8 million clones, and approximately 98.5% are seen once. 0.36% of the sample goes to the ten largest clones.

CDR1 SGHTA and CDR2 FQGNSA were looked up in the germline V gene. V and J lose 5 bases and 0 bases, and a span of 14 bases separates them. From the cysteine through the phenylalanine, the CDR3 covers 17 amino acids. Only the CDR3 DNA is retained, 51 bases long and in frame from the first base. Sequencing was carried out using naive CD4+ T cells sorted from blood. The label giving this sample's cell subset or site can be read as: CD45RA+ positively selected. The source of this sequence is a man aged 25-45 years in good health. The sequence joins TRBV7-2 to TRBJ2-6, with the D gene uncertain. The CDR3 amino acid sequence is: CASSPHWPGSGANVLTF. Here is the DNA: TGTGCCAGCAGCCCCCATTGGCCCGGCTCTGGGGCCAACGTCCTGACTTTC.